This TCR beta chain emerged from a study of PD-1 blockade in classical Hodgkin lymphoma. The protocol was immunoSEQ multiplex PCR, while the TCRdb copy is restricted to in-frame clones and leaves out a portion. Counted here are tens of thousands of clones, around two thirds occurring once; the ten biggest clones make up over 2.5%. V dropped 3 bases and J dropped 4 bases, with 16 bases sitting between them. The CDR3 spans 15 residues. Looked up from germline, CDR1 is SGHNT and CDR2 is YYREEE (reference sequence). Every one of the patients relapsed after autologous stem cell transplantation (brentuximab vedotin exposure was variable).

This sequence originates from a human donor with classical Hodgkin lymphoma. The chain uses TRBV5-4 and TRBJ1-2, with D perhaps matching TRBD1 (5 bases). The sample in question was peripheral blood mononuclear cells (PBMCs), obtained at baseline. CDR3 loop: CASSWGPGPSYGYTF. In nucleotides, the CDR3 is TGTGCCAGCAGCTGGGGCCCGGGGCCCTCCTATGGCTACACCTTC.